This section outlines one T cell receptor (beta chain) sequence together with its context. V shed 4 bases, J shed 7 bases, and the junction held 5 bases outside the gene matches. CDR3 size: 14 residues. In germline, CDR1 is MNHEY, CDR2 SMNVEV (reference sequence). This sample was taken from a study of shared clonotypes between healthy human individuals. Profiling relied on immunoSEQ multiplex PCR, and the TCRdb table lists in-frame clones only, not all of them. The table has some 1 million clones, roughly 80% seen once. Sequenced: memory CD4+ T cells sorted from blood. Indicated subset: CD45RA-negative fraction. This TCR was sampled from a man younger than 35 in good health. The chain uses TRBV27 and TRBJ1-4; 8 nucleotides agree with TRBD1. The CDR3 sequence is CASSSRGRREKLFF. The CDR3 DNA reads TGTGCCAGCAGTTCCAGGGGGCGCCGTGAAAAACTGTTTTTT.